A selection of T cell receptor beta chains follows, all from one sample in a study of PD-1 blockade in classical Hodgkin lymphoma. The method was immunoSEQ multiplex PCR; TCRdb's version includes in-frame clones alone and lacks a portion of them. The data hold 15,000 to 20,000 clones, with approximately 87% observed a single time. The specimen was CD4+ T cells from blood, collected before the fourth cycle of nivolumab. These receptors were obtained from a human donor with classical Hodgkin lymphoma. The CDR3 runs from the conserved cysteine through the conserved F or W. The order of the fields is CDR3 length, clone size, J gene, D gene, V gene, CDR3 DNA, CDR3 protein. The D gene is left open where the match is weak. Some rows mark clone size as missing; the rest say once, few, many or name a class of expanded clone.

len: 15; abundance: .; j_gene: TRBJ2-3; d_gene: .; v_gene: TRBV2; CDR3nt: TGTGCCAGCAGTGATCTATCGGCTCCCACAGATACGCAGTATTTT; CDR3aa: CASSDLSAPTDTQYF
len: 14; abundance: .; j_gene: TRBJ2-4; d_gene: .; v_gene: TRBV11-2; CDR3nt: TGTGCCAGCAGCCTTAACAGGGGAGGGAGCATTCAGTACTTC; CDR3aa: CASSLNRGGSIQYF
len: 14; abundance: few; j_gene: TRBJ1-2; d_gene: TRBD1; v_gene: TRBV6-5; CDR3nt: TGTGCCAGCAGCGAGACAGGGGGCGGCTATGGCTACACCTTC; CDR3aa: CASSETGGGYGYTF
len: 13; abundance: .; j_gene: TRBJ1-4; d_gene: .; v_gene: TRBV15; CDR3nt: TGTGCCACCAGCAGAGGGTTTGAGTTGGAACTGTTTTTT; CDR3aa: CATSRGFELELFF
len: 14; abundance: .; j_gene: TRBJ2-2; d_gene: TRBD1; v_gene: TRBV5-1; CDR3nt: TGCGCCAGCAGGGGGACAGGGCCAACCGGGGAGCTGTTTTTT; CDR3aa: CASRGTGPTGELFF
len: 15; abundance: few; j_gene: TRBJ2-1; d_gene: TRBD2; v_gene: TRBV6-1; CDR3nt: TGTGCCAGCAGTCTACTAGCGGGAGGTCCCGGTGAGCAGTTCTTC; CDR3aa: CASSLLAGGPGEQFF
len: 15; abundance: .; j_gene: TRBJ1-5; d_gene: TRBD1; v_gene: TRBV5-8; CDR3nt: TGTGCCAGCAGCTTACGGACAGGTAGCTCTCAGCCCCAGCATTTT; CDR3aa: CASSLRTGSSQPQHF
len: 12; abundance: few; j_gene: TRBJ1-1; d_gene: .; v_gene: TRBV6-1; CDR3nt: TGTGCCAGCAGTGCGGAGAACACTGAAGCTTTCTTT; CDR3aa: CASSAENTEAFF
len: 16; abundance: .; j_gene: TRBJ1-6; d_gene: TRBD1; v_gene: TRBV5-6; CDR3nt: TGTGCCAGCAGCTTGGAGGGGGACAGGGTTAATTCACCCCTCCACTTT; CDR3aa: CASSLEGDRVNSPLHF
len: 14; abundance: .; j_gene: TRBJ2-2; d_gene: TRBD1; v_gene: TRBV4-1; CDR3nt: TGCGCCAGCAGCCATTTACAGGGGAACGGGGAGCTGTTTTTT; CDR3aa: CASSHLQGNGELFF
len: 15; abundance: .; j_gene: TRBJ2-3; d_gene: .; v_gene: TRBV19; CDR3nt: TGTGCCAGTAGCCCCCCCGGGGGAATCACAGATACGCAGTATTTT; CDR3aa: CASSPPGGITDTQYF
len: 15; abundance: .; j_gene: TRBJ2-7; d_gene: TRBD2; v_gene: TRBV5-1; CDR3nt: TGCGCCAGCAGCTTGGTGGCGGGAGGGGGGTACGAGCAGTACTTC; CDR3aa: CASSLVAGGGYEQYF
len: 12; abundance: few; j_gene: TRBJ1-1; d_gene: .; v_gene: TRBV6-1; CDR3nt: TGTGCCAGCAGTGTAAGAGGGGGGGAAGCTTTCTTT; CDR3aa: CASSVRGGEAFF
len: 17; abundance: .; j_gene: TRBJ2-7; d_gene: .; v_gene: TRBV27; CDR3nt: TGTGCCAGCAGTTCGTCGCCCGGGACTCCGAGGGGCTACGAGCAGTACTTC; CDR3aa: CASSSSPGTPRGYEQYF
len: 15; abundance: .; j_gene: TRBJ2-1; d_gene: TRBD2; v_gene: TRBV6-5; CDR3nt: TGTGCCAGCAGCTACGGGAGCGGGAGGCTTAATGAGCAGTTCTTC; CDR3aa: CASSYGSGRLNEQFF
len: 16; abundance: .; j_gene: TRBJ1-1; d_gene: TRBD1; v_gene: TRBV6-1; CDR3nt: TGTGCCAGCAGTGCCCGCAGGGGGGCACCGATTGTCAAAGCTTTCTTT; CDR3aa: CASSARRGAPIVKAFF
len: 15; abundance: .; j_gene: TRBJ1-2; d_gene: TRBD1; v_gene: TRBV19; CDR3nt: TGTGCCAGTAGTATGATGGCAGGGGGCTACTATGGCTACACCTTC; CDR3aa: CASSMMAGGYYGYTF
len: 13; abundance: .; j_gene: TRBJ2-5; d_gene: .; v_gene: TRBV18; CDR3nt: TGTGCCAGCTCACCGACTAGTCAGGAGACCCAGTACTTC; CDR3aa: CASSPTSQETQYF
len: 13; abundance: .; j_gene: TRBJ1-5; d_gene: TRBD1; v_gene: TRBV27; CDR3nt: TGTGCCAGCAGCGAAGCCGACAGGGGGCCCCAGCATTTT; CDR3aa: CASSEADRGPQHF
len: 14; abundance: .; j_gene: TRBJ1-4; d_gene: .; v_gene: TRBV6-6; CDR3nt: TGTGCCAGCAGTTACCCTCAGGGGCGGGAAAAACTGTTTTTT; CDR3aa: CASSYPQGREKLFF
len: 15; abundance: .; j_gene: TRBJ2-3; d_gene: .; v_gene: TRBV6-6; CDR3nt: TGTGCCAGCAACGAACTAGCCACTAGCACAGATACGCAGTATTTT; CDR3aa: CASNELATSTDTQYF
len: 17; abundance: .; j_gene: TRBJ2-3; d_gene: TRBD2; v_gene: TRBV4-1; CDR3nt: TGCGCCAGCAGCCAAGATACTAGCGGGAGGGCGGCAGATACGCAGTATTTT; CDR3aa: CASSQDTSGRAADTQYF
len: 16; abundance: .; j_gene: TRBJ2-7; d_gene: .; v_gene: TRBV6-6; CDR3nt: TGTGCCAGCAGTTACTCGTTCGCTAGCGACTCCTACGAGCAGTACTTC; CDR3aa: CASSYSFASDSYEQYF
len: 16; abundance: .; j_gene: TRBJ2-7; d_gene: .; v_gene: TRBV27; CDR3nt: TGTGCCAGCAGTTTATACCGCCGGGGGCACCAATACGAGCAGTACTTC; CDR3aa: CASSLYRRGHQYEQYF
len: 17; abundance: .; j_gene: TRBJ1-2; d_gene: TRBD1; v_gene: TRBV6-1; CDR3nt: TGTGCCAGCAGTGGGGACAGGCGGATGAATGTAGACTATGGCTACACCTTC; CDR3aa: CASSGDRRMNVDYGYTF
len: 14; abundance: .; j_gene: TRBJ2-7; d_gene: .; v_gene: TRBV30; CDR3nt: TGTGCCTGGAGTGTATCCAGCCCCACGAAAGAGCAGTACTTC; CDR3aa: CAWSVSSPTKEQYF
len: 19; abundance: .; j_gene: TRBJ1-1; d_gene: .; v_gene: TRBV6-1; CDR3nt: TGTGCCAGCAGTGAAATAGGGGATGACCGTTGGCATGCGAACACTGAAGCTTTCTTT; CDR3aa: CASSEIGDDRWHANTEAFF
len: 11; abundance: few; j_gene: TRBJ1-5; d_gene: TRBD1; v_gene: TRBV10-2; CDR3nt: TGCGCCAACGACAGGGGACAGCCCCAGCATTTT; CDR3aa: CANDRGQPQHF
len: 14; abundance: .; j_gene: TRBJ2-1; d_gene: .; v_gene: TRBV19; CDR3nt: TGTGCCAGTAGTCCTCTAGGGGGTAGTCATGAGCAGTTCTTC; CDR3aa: CASSPLGGSHEQFF
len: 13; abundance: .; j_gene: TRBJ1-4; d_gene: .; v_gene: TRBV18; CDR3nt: TGTGCCAGCTCCCGGACAAGTCGGGAAAAACTGTTTTTT; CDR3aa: CASSRTSREKLFF
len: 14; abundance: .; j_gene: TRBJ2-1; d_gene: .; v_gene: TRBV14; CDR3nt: TGTGCCAGCAGCCAAGGACTAGTGAACAATGAGCAGTTCTTC; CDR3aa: CASSQGLVNNEQFF
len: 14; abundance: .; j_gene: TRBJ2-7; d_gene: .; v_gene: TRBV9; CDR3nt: TGTGCCAGCAGCGTAGAAGTTTTCTCCTACGAGCAGTACTTC; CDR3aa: CASSVEVFSYEQYF
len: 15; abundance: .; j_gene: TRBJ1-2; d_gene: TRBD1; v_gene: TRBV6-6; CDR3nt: TGTGCCAGCAGATTGACCGGGACAGGAAACTATGGCTACACCTTC; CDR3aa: CASRLTGTGNYGYTF
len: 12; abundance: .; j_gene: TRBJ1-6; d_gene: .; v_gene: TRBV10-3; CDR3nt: TGTGCCATCGGCAGAATTAATTCACCCCTCCACTTT; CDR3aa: CAIGRINSPLHF
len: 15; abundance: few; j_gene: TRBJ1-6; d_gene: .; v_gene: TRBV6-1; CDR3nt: TGTGCCAGCAGTGAAGTGAGGGCGGTTAATTCACCCCTCCACTTT; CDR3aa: CASSEVRAVNSPLHF
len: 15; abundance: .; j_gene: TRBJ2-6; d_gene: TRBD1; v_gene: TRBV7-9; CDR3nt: TGTGCCAGCAGCTTCACAGGGGCTGGGGCCAACGTCCTGACTTTC; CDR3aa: CASSFTGAGANVLTF
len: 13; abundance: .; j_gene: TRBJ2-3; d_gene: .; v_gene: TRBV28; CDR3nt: TGTGCCAGCAGTTTATGGGGGGCAGATACGCAGTATTTT; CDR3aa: CASSLWGADTQYF
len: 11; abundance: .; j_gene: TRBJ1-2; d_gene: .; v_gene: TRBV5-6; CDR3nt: TGTGCCAGCAGCTTGGATCTTGGCTACACCTTC; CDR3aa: CASSLDLGYTF
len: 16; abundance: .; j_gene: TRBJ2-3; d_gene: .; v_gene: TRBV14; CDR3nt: TGTGCCAGCAGCCAAGTATCAGGGTATAGCACAGATACGCAGTATTTT; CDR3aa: CASSQVSGYSTDTQYF
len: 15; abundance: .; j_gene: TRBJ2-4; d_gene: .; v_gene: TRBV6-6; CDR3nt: TGTGCCAGCGAGGAGGGCTTTGGCGCCAAAAACATTCAGTACTTC; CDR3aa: CASEEGFGAKNIQYF
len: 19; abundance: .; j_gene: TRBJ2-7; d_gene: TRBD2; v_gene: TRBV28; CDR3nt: TGTGCCAGCAGACGCGCACCGGGACTAGCGGGAGCATGGCTCTACGAGCAGTACTTC; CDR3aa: CASRRAPGLAGAWLYEQYF
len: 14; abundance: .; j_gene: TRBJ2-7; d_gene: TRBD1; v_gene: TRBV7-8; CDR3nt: TGTGCCAGCAGCATCGACAGGGTGCCCTACGAGCAGTACTTC; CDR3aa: CASSIDRVPYEQYF
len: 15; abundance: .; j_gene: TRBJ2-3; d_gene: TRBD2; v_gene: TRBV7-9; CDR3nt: TGTGCCAGCACCCTGCTAGCGGACAGCACAGATACGCAGTATTTT; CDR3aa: CASTLLADSTDTQYF
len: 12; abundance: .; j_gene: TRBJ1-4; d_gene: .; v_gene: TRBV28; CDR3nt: TGTGCCAGTCGACAGGTTAATGAAAAACTGTTTTTT; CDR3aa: CASRQVNEKLFF
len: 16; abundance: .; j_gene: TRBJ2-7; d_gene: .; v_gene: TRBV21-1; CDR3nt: TGTGCCAGCACCAACGTTCGAGCGGGAGAGACCTACGAGCAGTACTTC; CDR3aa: CASTNVRAGETYEQYF
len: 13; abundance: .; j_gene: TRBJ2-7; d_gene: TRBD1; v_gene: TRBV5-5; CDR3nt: TGTGCCAGCAGCAGACAGGGGTCCTACGAGCAGTACTTC; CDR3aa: CASSRQGSYEQYF
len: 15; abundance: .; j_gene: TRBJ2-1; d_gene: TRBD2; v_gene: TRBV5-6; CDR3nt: TGTGCCAGCAGCACGGGACTAGCCACCTACAATGAGCAGTTCTTC; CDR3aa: CASSTGLATYNEQFF
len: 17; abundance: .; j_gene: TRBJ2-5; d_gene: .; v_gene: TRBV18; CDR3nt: TGTGCCAGCTCACCCCTACCCCTACAGGGACGTCAAGAGACCCAGTACTTC; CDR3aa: CASSPLPLQGRQETQYF
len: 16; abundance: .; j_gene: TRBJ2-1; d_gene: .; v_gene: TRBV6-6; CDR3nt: TGTGCCAGCAGTTATCCGTCAGGGGCATCCTACAATGAGCAGTTCTTC; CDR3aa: CASSYPSGASYNEQFF
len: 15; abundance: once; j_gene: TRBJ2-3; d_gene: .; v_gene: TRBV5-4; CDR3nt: TGTGCCAGCAGTAGACCGGGACGAAGCACAGATACGCAGTATTTT; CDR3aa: CASSRPGRSTDTQYF
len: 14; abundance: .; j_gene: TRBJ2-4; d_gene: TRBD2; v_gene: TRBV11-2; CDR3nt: TGTGCCAGCAGCATTGGACTAGCGGTAAACATTCAGTACTTC; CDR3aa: CASSIGLAVNIQYF
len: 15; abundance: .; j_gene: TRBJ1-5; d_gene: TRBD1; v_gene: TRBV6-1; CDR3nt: TGTGCCAGCAGTGAAACAGGGGGCGGCAATCAGCCCCAGCATTTT; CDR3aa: CASSETGGGNQPQHF
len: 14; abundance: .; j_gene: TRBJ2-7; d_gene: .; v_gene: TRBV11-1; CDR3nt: TGTGCCAGCAGCTTTCGGGGGGCGATACAAGAGCAGTACTTC; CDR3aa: CASSFRGAIQEQYF
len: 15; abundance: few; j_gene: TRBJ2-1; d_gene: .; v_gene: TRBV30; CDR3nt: TGTGCCTGGAGTCACCCGACTATCGCCTACAATGAGCAGTTCTTC; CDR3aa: CAWSHPTIAYNEQFF
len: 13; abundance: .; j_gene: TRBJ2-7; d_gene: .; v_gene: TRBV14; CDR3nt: TGTGCCAGCAGCCAAGTTAGGGGTGGGGAGCAGTACTTC; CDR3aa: CASSQVRGGEQYF
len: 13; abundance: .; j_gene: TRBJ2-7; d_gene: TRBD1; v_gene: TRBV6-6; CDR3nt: TGTGCCAGCAGTTCATCGGACAGGGGCGAGCAGTACTTC; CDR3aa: CASSSSDRGEQYF
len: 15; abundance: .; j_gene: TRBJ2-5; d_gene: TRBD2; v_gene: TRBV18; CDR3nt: TGTGCCAGCTCACTAGCGGGAGTTCCCCAAGAGACCCAGTACTTC; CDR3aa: CASSLAGVPQETQYF
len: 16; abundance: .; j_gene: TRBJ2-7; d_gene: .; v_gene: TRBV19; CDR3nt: TGTGCCAGTAGTATAATGGGAACAACACCCTCCTACGAGCAGTACTTC; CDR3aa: CASSIMGTTPSYEQYF
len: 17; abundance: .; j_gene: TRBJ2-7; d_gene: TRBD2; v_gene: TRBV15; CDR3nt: TGTGCCACCAGCCCGACTAGCGGGAGGGCTTTAGGCAACGAGCAGTACTTC; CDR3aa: CATSPTSGRALGNEQYF